This T cell receptor (beta chain) derives from a study of molecular identifiers for immune sequencing clone quantification. TCRdb fed the PCR reads into MiXCR, producing one record per CDR3 protein. Of some 100,000 distinct CDR3 sequences listed, over 30% are singletons. Libraries from naive CD8 cells were generated from approximately 20,000 to 1,000,000 sorted cells (with 10%, 30% or 50% RNA). This clonotype was seen many times. The sequenced sample consisted of naive CD8+ T cells from blood, with Jurkat cell RNA spiked in. Subset noted: FACS-sorted CD8+CD4-CCR7+CD45RA+ naive T cells. This receptor was obtained from a human donor in good health. Some libraries in this study had Jurkat cell RNA spiked in.

This CDR3 is CASSQDRGHYEQYF. The CDR3 nucleotides read TGCGCCAGCAGCCAGGACAGGGGGCACTACGAGCAGTACTTC. This chain links TRBV4-3 with TRBJ2-7, with 11 bases aligning to TRBD1. The J segment lost 3 bases and the V segment lost 3 bases, leaving 1 base of the junction unmatched. Germline-derived CDR1 and CDR2 are LGHNA and YSLEER. The CDR3 runs 14 residues.